This T cell receptor beta chain was identified in a study of T cells in Graves' hyperthyroidism and ophthalmopathy. There were TCR beta CDR3 regions amplified from RNA transcripts. First-round RT-PCR of the TCR CDR3 relied on the HTBI primer set. TCRdb itself ran the multiplex PCR reads through MiXCR, one entry per CDR3 protein. There are more than 550,000 distinct CDR3 sequences in the sample; about 45% occur only once, and more than 7% lies in the top ten. Trimming cost V 3 bases and J 2 bases, with 8 bases left between them. The CDR3 has 13 amino acids. CDR1 SEHNR and CDR2 FQNEAQ come from the germline V gene (reference sequence). About this clonotype: The antigen remains undetermined.

It was uncontrolled infection, other autoimmune disease, pregnancy or lactation that excluded patients. General study findings and limits: For ophthalmopathy, model prediction preceded onset by a median about 6 months.

The sample consisted of peripheral blood or thyroid tissue (not recorded which). This TCR came from an adult man with Graves' disease, either hyperthyroidism or ophthalmopathy (not recorded which). The V and J genes are TRBV7-9 and TRBJ2-7; no clear D gene. CDR3: CASSFTNAYEQYF. CDR3 coding DNA: TGTGCCAGCAGCTTTACTAACGCCTACGAGCAGTACTTC.